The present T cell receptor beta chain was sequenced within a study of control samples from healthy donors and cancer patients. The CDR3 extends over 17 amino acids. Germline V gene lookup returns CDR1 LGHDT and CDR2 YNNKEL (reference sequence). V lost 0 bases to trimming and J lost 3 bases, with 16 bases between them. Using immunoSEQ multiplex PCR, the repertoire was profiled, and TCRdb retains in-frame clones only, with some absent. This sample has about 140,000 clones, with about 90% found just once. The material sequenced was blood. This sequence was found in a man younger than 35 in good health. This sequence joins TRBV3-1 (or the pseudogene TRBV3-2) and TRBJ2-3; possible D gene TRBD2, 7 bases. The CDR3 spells CASSQDGRGGRTDTQYF. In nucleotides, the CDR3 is TGTGCCAGCAGCCAAGATGGGAGGGGGGGCCGTACAGATACGCAGTATTTT.